These T cell receptor beta chains were read from a single sample in a study of blood T cell repertoires in COVID-19. Sequenced by immunoSEQ multiplex PCR; TCRdb stores in-frame clones only, minus some. This repertoire shows around 250,000 clones, around 90% found once; its top ten account for about 1.5%. The sample was PBMCs or T cells enriched from blood (not recorded which). These receptors were obtained from a woman in her 50s who had recovered from COVID-19. Each CDR3 is given with its conserved first and last residue. The D gene is left open where the match is weak. The size of a clone is reported for some rows only, either as once, few or many, or as a class for expanded clones.

.	TRBV20-1	TRBJ1-5	.	CSASSENQPQHF	TGCAGTGCTAGTTCGGAGAATCAGCCCCAGCATTTT
.	TRBV14	TRBJ2-2	.	CASSRTGWAGELFF	TGTGCCAGCAGCAGAACAGGGTGGGCCGGGGAGCTGTTTTTT
.	TRBV18	TRBJ1-2	.	CASSPSYAPGEGYTF	TGTGCCAGCTCACCGAGTTACGCCCCGGGAGAGGGCTACACCTTC
.	TRBV11-2	TRBJ2-1	.	CASSLVFDEQFF	TGTGCCAGCAGCTTAGTATTCGATGAGCAGTTCTTC
.	TRBV2	TRBJ1-1	TRBD1	CASSVDRTNTEAFF	TGTGCCAGCAGTGTGGACAGGACGAACACTGAAGCTTTCTTT
once	TRBV7-9	TRBJ2-1	TRBD1	CASSFGEGALYNEQFF	TGTGCCAGCAGCTTTGGAGAGGGGGCGCTCTACAATGAGCAGTTCTTC
.	TRBV13	TRBJ1-1	TRBD1	CASSSGQGTMNTEAFF	TGTGCCAGCAGCTCGGGACAGGGGACCATGAACACTGAAGCTTTCTTT
.	TRBV3-1/TRBV3-2	TRBJ2-4	.	CASSQESLRSKNIQYF	TGTGCCAGCAGCCAAGAATCGCTGCGGAGCAAAAACATTCAGTACTTC
.	TRBV27	TRBJ2-1	.	CASRPGWGENEQFF	TGTGCCAGCAGACCCGGTTGGGGAGAGAATGAGCAGTTCTTC
few	TRBV12-3/TRBV12-4	TRBJ2-5	.	CASSLGGQETQYF	TGTGCCAGCAGTTTAGGCGGCCAAGAGACCCAGTACTTC
.	TRBV19	TRBJ2-3	TRBD2	CASSIASGRGTDTQYF	TGTGCCAGTAGTATAGCTAGCGGGAGGGGCACAGATACGCAGTATTTT
.	TRBV7-2	TRBJ1-5	.	CASSSARNQPQHF	TGTGCCAGCAGCTCCGCCAGGAATCAGCCCCAGCATTTT
few	TRBV6-5	TRBJ2-1	.	CASSPQTSSDEQFF	TGTGCCAGCAGCCCCCAAACTAGTTCCGATGAGCAGTTCTTC
.	TRBV3-1/TRBV3-2	TRBJ2-7	TRBD1	CASSPRDRGSYEQYF	TGTGCCAGCAGCCCCCGGGACAGGGGTAGCTACGAGCAGTACTTC
.	TRBV28	TRBJ2-7	TRBD2	CASSEGLAGGYEQYF	TGTGCCAGCAGTGAGGGACTAGCGGGAGGCTACGAGCAGTACTTC
.	TRBV4-3	TRBJ1-4	.	CASSLVSGATNEKLFF	TGCGCCAGCAGTTTAGTGAGCGGTGCAACTAATGAAAAACTGTTTTTT
.	TRBV10-1	TRBJ2-1	TRBD2	CASSEGLAGYNEQFF	TGCGCCAGCAGTGAGGGTCTAGCGGGGTACAATGAGCAGTTCTTC
.	TRBV11-2	TRBJ1-1	.	CASSLGQGKGTEAFF	TGTGCCAGCAGCTTGGGGCAGGGGAAGGGCACTGAAGCTTTCTTT
.	TRBV9	TRBJ2-1	.	CASSLPYQGAEQFF	TGTGCCAGCAGCCTGCCGTACCAAGGAGCTGAGCAGTTCTTC
.	TRBV3-1/TRBV3-2	TRBJ2-3	.	CASSPFRGGTDTQYF	TGTGCCAGCAGCCCCTTTCGGGGAGGCACAGATACGCAGTATTTT
.	TRBV9	TRBJ2-1	.	CASSMTEYNEQFF	TGTGCCAGCAGCATGACAGAATACAATGAGCAGTTCTTC
.	TRBV4-1	TRBJ2-7	.	CASSLFEGDRSYEQYF	TGCGCCAGCAGCCTTTTCGAAGGAGACAGGTCCTACGAGCAGTACTTC
.	TRBV29-1	TRBJ2-1	.	CSVEGFDSSYNEQFF	TGCAGCGTTGAAGGGTTCGACAGTTCCTACAATGAGCAGTTCTTC
.	TRBV6-4	TRBJ2-1	TRBD1	CASAPGQASNEQFF	TGTGCCAGCGCTCCGGGACAGGCTAGCAATGAGCAGTTCTTC
.	TRBV11-2	TRBJ1-3	.	CASSFAGVGNTIYF	TGTGCCAGCAGCTTTGCAGGGGTTGGAAACACCATATATTTT
.	TRBV6-4	TRBJ1-1	TRBD1	CASRESGTGSFNTEAFF	TGTGCCAGCAGGGAATCCGGGACAGGGTCTTTCAACACTGAAGCTTTCTTT
.	TRBV6-1	TRBJ2-5	TRBD2	CASSEGLASGQETQYF	TGTGCCAGCAGTGAAGGTCTGGCTAGCGGCCAAGAGACCCAGTACTTC
.	TRBV10-3	TRBJ2-3	TRBD2	CAISELVASGVTDTQYF	TGTGCCATCAGTGAGTTAGTGGCTAGCGGAGTCACAGATACGCAGTATTTT
.	TRBV9	TRBJ2-1	.	CASSVASGGFYNEQFF	TGTGCCAGCAGCGTAGCAAGCGGAGGTTTCTACAATGAGCAGTTCTTC
.	TRBV5-1	TRBJ1-2	TRBD1	CASSFSQGAPAWGYTF	TGCGCCAGCAGCTTTTCACAGGGGGCTCCGGCATGGGGCTACACCTTC